This T cell receptor beta chain came from a study of blood T cell repertoires in COVID-19. Study in general: The study drew acute and convalescent COVID-19 samples from the United States, Italy and Spain.

CDR3 length: 13 amino acids. Per germline, CDR1 MNHEY and CDR2 SMNVEV (reference sequence). The germline V and J ends were trimmed by 3 bases and 1 base, with 7 bases remaining between them. Some clones are missing from TCRdb's copy, which holds only in-frame ones; the method was immunoSEQ multiplex PCR. The sample includes 390,000 or so clones, 86% of them seen just once. Note on this clone: The sample contains more than one DNA sequence encoding this CDR3.

This rearrangement joins TRBV27 to TRBJ2-7, with D possibly TRBD1 on 6 matching bases. This TCR derives from a woman aged 25 to 45 with active or convalescent COVID-19. The sequenced sample was peripheral blood. This chain's CDR3 is CASSFQGSYEQYF. CDR3 coding DNA: TGTGCCAGCAGTTTCCAGGGGTCCTACGAGCAGTACTTC.